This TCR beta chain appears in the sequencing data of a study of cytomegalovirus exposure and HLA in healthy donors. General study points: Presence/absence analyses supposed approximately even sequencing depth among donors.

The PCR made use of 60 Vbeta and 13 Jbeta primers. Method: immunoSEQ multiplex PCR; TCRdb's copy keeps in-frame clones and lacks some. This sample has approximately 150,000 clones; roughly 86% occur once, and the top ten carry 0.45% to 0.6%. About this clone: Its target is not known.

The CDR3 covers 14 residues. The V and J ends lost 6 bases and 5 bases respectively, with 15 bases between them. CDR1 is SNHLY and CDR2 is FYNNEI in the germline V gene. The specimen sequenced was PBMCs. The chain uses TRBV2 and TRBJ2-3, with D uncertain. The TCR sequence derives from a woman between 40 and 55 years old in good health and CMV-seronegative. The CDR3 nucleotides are TGTGCCAGCAGCTCAACTATTCGTGGAGATACGCAGTATTTT. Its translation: CASSSTIRGDTQYF.